This TCR beta chain emerged from a study of T cells after yellow fever vaccination. Study summary: The fractions with low cell numbers were processed using SMART-Seq v4 Ultra Low Input. Study-level points and caveats: Booster samples showed a return of most primary-vaccination clones (around 95% CD4, over 70% CD8).

There are 15 residues in the CDR3. Germline lookup yields CDR1 SGHTA and CDR2 FQGNSA. Deletions cut 7 bases from V and 5 bases from J, with 15 bases between. Details on this clonotype: Antigen specificity is unknown.

Each CDR3 protein gets one entry after TCRdb re-called the 5' RACE reads with MiXCR. The table has about 310,000 distinct CDR3 sequences, roughly 3.5% seen once; the top ten hold around 24%. The specimen comprised PBMCs, sampled on the day of the yellow fever booster vaccination. This chain joins TRBV7-2 and TRBJ1-6, with D possibly matching TRBD1 (6 bases). This receptor was taken from a man aged 18 to 30 who received the YFV17D yellow fever vaccine. CDR3 DNA: TGTGCCAGCAACCGCCGGGACACGGATAATTCACCCCTCCACTTT. Encoded protein: CASNRRDTDNSPLHF. The complete variable domain, with remaining parts taken from reference TRBV7-2 and TRBJ1-6, reads GAGVSQSPSNKVTEKGKDVELRCDPISGHTALYWYRQSLGQGLEFLIYFQGNSAPDKSGLPSDRFSAERTGGSVSTLTIQRTQQEDSAVYLCASNRRDTDNSPLHFGNGTRLTVT.